This T cell receptor beta chain was observed in a study of PD-1 blockade in mismatch repair-deficient tumors. Findings and limits, study-wide: Tumor-resident clones, often undetectable pretreatment in blood, expanded then contracted after pembrolizumab.

This clone came up once. Its antigen is undetermined. Sequencing used immunoSEQ multiplex PCR; TCRdb keeps in-frame clones, though not all of them. This sample has about 130,000 clones, with about 90% found just once. CDR1 SGHNT and CDR2 YENEEA come from the germline V gene. This CDR3 has 12 residues. Trimming removed 5 bases from V and 7 bases from J, with 9 bases in between. The receptor's source is an adult with mismatch repair-deficient cancer. Sequenced material: peripheral blood, taken almost 74 weeks after starting pembrolizumab. The chain employs TRBV11-3 and TRBJ2-1, with D possibly being TRBD2 (6 bases). CDR3 region: CASSHGGNEQFF. CDR3 nucleotides: TGTGCCAGCAGCCACGGGGGTAATGAGCAGTTCTTC.